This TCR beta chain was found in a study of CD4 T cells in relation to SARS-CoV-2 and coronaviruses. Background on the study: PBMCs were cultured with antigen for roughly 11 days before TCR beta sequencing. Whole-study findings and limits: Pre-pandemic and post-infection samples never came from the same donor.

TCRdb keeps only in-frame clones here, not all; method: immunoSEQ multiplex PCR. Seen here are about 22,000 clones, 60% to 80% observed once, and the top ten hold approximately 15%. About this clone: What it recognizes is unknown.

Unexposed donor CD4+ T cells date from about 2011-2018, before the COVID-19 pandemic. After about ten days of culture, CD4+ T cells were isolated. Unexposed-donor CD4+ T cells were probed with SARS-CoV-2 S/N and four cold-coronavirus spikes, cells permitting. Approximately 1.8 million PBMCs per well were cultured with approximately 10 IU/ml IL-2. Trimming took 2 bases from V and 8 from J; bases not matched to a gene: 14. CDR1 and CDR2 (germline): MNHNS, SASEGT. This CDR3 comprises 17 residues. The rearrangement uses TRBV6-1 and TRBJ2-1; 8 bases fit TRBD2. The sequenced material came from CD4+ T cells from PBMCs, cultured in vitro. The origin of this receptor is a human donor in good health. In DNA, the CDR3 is TGTGCCAGCAGTGAAATCCCCTGGAAGCGGGAGCACCATGAGCAGTTCTTC. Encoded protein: CASSEIPWKREHHEQFF.